This TCR beta chain comes out of a study of blood T cell repertoires in COVID-19. At the level of the study: Donors in the United States, Italy and Spain gave samples during acute or convalescent COVID-19. The analysed material was cDNA or gDNA that came from T cells, B-cell-depleted T cells, or PBMCs.

Trimming pared 5 bases from V and 0 bases from J, leaving 7 bases between. This CDR3 spans 14 amino acids. The V gene's germline CDR1 is MNHEY and CDR2 SMNVEV (reference sequence). In the original processing: Researchers report that nucleated cell counts were estimated from reference gene primer amplification. Using immunoSEQ multiplex PCR, the repertoire was profiled, and TCRdb retains in-frame clones only, with some absent. From that table come the V and J calls and clone size; the DNA was used to work out D and trimming. The sample contains around 270,000 clones, under 90% of which appear only once.

The chain has TRBV27 and TRBJ2-2; D is uncertain. Sequenced input: peripheral blood. This receptor was taken from a man aged 55 to 70 with acute or convalescent COVID-19. The CDR3: CASSPYPNTGELFF. CDR3 bases: TGTGCCAGCAGTCCCTATCCGAACACCGGGGAGCTGTTTTTT.